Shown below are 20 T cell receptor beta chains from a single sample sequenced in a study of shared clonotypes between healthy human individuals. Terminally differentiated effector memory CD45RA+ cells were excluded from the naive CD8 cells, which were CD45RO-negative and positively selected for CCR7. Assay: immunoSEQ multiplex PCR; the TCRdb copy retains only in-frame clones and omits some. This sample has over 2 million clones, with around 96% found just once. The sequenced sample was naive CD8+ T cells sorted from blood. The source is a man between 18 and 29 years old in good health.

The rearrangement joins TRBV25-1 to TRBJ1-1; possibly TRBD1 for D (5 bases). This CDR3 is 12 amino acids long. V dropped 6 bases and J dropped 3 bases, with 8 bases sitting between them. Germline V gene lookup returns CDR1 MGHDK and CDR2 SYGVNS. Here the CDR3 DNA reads TGTGCCAGCAGGGAGGGACACACTGAAGCTTTCTTT. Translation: CASREGHTEAFF. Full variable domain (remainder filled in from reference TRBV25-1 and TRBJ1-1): EADIYQTPRYLVIGTGKKITLECSQTMGHDKMYWYQQDPGMELHLIHYSYGVNSTEKGDLSSESTVSRIRTEHFPLTLESARPSHTSQYLCASREGHTEAFFGQGTRLTVV.

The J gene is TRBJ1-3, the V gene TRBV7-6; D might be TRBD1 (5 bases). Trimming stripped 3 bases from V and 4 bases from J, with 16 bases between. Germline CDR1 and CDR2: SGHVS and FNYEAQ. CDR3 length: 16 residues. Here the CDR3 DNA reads TGTGCCAGCAGCTTGGGCTTGTCGGACATAGGAAACACCATATATTTT. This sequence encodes CASSLGLSDIGNTIYF.

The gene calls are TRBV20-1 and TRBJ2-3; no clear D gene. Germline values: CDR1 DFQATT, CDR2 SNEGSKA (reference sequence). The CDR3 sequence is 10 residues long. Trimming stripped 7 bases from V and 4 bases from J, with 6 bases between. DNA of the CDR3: TGCAGTGTCGCGTCAGATACGCAGTATTTT. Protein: CSVASDTQYF.

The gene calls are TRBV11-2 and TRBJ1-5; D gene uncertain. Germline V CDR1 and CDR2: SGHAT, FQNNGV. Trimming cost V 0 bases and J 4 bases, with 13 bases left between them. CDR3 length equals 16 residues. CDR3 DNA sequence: TGTGCCAGCAGCTTAGAGGGGATCAGCGGAAATCAGCCCCAGCATTTT. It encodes CASSLEGISGNQPQHF.

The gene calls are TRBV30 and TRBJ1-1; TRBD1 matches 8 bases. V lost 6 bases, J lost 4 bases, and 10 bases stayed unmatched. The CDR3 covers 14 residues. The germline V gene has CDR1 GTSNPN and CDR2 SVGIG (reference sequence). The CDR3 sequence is CACDRGGGITEAFF. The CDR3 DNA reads TGTGCCTGTGACAGGGGTGGAGGGATCACTGAAGCTTTCTTT.

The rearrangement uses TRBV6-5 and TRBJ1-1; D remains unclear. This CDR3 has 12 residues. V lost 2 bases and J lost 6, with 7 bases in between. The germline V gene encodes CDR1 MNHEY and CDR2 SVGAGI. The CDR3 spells CASSYPGAEAFF. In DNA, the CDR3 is TGTGCCAGCAGTTACCCCGGAGCTGAAGCTTTCTTT.

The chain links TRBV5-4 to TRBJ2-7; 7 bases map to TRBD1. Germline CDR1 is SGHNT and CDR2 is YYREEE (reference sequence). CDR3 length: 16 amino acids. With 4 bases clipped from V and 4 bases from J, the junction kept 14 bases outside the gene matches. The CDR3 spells CASSGDSSGLGYEQYF. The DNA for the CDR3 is TGTGCCAGCAGCGGGGACAGTTCTGGTTTAGGGTACGAGCAGTACTTC.

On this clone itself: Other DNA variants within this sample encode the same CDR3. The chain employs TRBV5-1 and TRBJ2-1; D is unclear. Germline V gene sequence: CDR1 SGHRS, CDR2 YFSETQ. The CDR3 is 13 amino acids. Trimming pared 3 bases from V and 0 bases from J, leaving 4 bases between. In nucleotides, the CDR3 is TGCGCCAGCAGCTGGGACTCCTACAATGAGCAGTTCTTC. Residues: CASSWDSYNEQFF.

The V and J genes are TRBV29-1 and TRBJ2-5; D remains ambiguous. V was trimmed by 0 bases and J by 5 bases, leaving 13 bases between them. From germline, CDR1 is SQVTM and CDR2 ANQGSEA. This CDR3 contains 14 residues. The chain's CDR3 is CSVEDRTGRETQYF. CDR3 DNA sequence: TGCAGCGTTGAAGATCGTACTGGTCGGGAGACCCAGTACTTC.

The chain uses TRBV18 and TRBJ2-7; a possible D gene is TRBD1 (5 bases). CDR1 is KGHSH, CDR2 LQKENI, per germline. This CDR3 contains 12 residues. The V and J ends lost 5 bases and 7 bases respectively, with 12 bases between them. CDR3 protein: CASSTLKGEQYF. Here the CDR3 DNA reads TGTGCCAGCTCAACACTAAAGGGGGAGCAGTACTTC.

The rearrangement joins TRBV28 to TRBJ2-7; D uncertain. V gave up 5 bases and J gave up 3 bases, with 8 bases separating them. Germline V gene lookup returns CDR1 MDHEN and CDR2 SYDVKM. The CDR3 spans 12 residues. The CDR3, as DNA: TGTGCCAGCAGTGGTAGTGGCTACGAGCAGTACTTC. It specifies CASSGSGYEQYF.

DNA of the CDR3: TGTGCCAGCAGTGAATGGCAGCAGCTGGGATCCTATGGCTACACCTTC. Translated, it gives CASSEWQQLGSYGYTF. V is TRBV6-1 and J is TRBJ1-2; no clear D gene. The V gene lost 2 bases and the J gene lost 4 bases, with 17 bases spanning the gap. CDR1 is MNHNS and CDR2 is SASEGT in the germline V gene. CDR3 length: 16 residues.

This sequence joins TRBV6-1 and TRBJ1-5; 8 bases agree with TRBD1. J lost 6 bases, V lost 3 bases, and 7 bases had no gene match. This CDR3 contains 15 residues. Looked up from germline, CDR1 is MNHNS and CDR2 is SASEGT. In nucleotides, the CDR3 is TGTGCCAGCAGTGAGTTTGGACAGGGAGGTCAGCCCCAGCATTTT. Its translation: CASSEFGQGGQPQHF.

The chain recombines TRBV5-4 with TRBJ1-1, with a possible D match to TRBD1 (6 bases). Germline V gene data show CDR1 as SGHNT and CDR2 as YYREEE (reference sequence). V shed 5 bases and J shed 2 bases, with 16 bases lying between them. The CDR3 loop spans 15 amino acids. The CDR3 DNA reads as TGTGCCAGCAGACTGAAGGACGGGGGCAACACTGAAGCTTTCTTT. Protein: CASRLKDGGNTEAFF.

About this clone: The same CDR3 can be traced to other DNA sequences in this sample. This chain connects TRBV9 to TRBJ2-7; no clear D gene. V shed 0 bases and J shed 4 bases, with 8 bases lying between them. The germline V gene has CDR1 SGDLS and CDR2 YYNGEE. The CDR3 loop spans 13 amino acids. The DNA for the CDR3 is TGTGCCAGCAGCGTAGCGGATTTGTACGAGCAGTACTTC. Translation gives CASSVADLYEQYF.

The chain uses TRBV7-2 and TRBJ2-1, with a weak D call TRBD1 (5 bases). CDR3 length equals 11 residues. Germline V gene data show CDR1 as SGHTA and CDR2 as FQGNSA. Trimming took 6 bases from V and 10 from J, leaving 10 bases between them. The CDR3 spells CASSYRFEQFF. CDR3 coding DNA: TGTGCCAGCAGTTACAGGTTCGAGCAGTTCTTC.

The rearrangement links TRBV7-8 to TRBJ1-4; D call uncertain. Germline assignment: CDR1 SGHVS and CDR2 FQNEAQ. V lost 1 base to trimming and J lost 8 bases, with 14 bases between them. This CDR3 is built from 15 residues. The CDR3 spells CASSLVGDTSEKLFF. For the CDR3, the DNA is TGTGCCAGCAGCTTAGTCGGGGATACGAGCGAAAAACTGTTTTTT.

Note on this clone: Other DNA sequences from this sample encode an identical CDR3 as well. The chain's CDR3 is CASSLDRDYGYTF. CDR3 DNA sequence: TGTGCCAGCAGCTTAGACAGGGACTATGGCTACACCTTC. This chain links TRBV11-2 with TRBJ1-2; possibly TRBD1 for D (5 bases). CDR1 is SGHAT, CDR2 FQNNGV, per germline. V was pared by 0 bases and J by 3 bases, with 5 bases between. The CDR3 is 13 amino acids.

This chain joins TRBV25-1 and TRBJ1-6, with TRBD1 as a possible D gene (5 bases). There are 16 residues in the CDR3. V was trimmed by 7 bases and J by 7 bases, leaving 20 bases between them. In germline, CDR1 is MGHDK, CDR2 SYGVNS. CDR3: CASTTPGEGENSPLHF. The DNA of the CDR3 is TGTGCCAGCACCACCCCGGGGGAAGGGGAGAATTCACCCCTCCACTTT.

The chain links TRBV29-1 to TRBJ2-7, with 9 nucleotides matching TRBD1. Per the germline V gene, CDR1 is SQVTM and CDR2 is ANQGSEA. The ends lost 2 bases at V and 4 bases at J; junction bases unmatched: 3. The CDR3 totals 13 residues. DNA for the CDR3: TGCAGCGTTGAAACAGGGGGCGTTTACGAGCAGTACTTC. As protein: CSVETGGVYEQYF.